These 11 T cell receptor beta chains were all obtained from the same sample, sequenced in a study of blood T cell repertoires in COVID-19. The data were produced by immunoSEQ multiplex PCR, yet TCRdb's version contains in-frame clones alone and is incomplete. The table lists roughly 150,000 clones, around 88% of them singletons. The sample taken for sequencing was peripheral blood. The source is a human donor in a cohort sampled during active COVID-19.

CDR3 residues: CASSDPPTGGNSPLHF. The CDR3 region has the DNA TGCGCCAGCAGTGACCCCCCGACAGGGGGCAATTCACCCCTCCACTTT. This chain joins TRBV10-1 and TRBJ1-6; 10 bases line up with TRBD1. The CDR3 is 16 amino acids. Germline values: CDR1 WNHNN, CDR2 SYGVQD (reference sequence). The junction had 6 bases not matched to a gene; V was cut back by 3 bases and J by 7 bases.

The chain links TRBV23-1 to TRBJ2-7, with 10 bases fitting TRBD1. TRBV23-1 is an open reading frame, and its role is uncertain. V shed 2 bases, J shed 5 bases, and the junction held 9 bases outside the gene matches. This CDR3 comprises 16 residues. The CDR3 is CASSQPDRGRCDEQYF. The DNA of the CDR3 is TGCGCCAGCAGTCAACCCGACAGGGGGCGATGCGACGAGCAGTACTTC.

The chain has TRBV9 and TRBJ2-1, with 8 bases lining up with TRBD2. CDR3 length: 15 residues. Germline trimming cut 2 bases from V and 4 bases from J; bases unmatched to any gene: 5. CDR1 and CDR2 from the germline V gene are SGDLS and YYNGEE. CDR3 residues: CASSVAGGQYNEQFF. In DNA, the CDR3 is TGTGCCAGCAGCGTGGCGGGGGGACAATACAATGAGCAGTTCTTC.

The chain combines TRBV10-3 with TRBJ2-6; 8 bases are a match to TRBD1. After removal of 1 base from V and 4 bases from J, the junction contained 12 bases not matched to a gene. From germline, CDR1 is ENHRY and CDR2 SYGVKD. CDR3 length: 19 amino acids. The CDR3 bases are TGTGCCATCAGTGAGTATTCAGGACAGGGCGGTACCGGGGCCAACGTCCTGACTTTC. Protein sequence: CAISEYSGQGGTGANVLTF.

The chain is built from TRBV28 and TRBJ1-2; 10 nucleotides align to TRBD1. This CDR3 contains 17 residues. The junction had 14 bases not matched to a gene; V was cut back by 5 bases and J by 5 bases. Germline CDR1 and CDR2: MDHEN and SYDVKM. The CDR3 region is CASSPGTGVLARYGYTF. In nucleotides, the CDR3 is TGTGCCAGCAGTCCTGGGACAGGGGTTCTAGCTAGGTATGGCTACACCTTC.

In DNA form, the CDR3 reads TGTGCCTGGAACGGACAGGGGCCGAATTCACCCCTCCACTTT. This sequence encodes CAWNGQGPNSPLHF. The chain carries TRBV30 and TRBJ1-6; 9 bases are shared with TRBD1. The CDR3 runs to 14 residues. The V and J ends lost 4 bases and 7 bases, in that order; junction bases with no gene match: 5. Germline V gene data show CDR1 as GTSNPN and CDR2 as SVGIG (reference sequence). The full variable domain, with the rest looked up from reference TRBV30 and TRBJ1-6, is SQTIHQWPATLVQPVGSPLSLECTVEGTSNPNLYWYRQAAGRGLQLLFYSVGIGQISSEVPQNLSASRPQDRQFILSSKKLLLSDSGFYLCAWNGQGPNSPLHFGNGTRLTVT.

The V call is TRBV4-2, the J call TRBJ2-7; TRBD2 matches at 10 bases. V lost 1 base and J lost 2; bases outside the gene matches: 2. The CDR3 has 15 amino acids. Germline V gene sequence: CDR1 LGHNA, CDR2 YNFKEQ. The CDR3 DNA is TGTGCCAGCAGCCAAGCGACTAGCGGGCCCTACGAGCAGTACTTC. Translating gives CASSQATSGPYEQYF.

The sample holds one count of this clone. The chain links TRBV5-4 to TRBJ1-2; D gene ambiguous. Trimming removed 2 bases from V and 4 bases from J, with 12 bases in between. Germline values: CDR1 SGHNT, CDR2 YYREEE (reference sequence). This CDR3 region has 14 residues. CDR3 in amino acids: CASSLRTRSYGYTF. The CDR3 region has the DNA TGTGCCAGCAGCTTACGAACACGCTCCTATGGCTACACCTTC.

V is TRBV2 and J is TRBJ2-5; possible D gene TRBD2, 6 bases. Germline V gives CDR1 SNHLY, CDR2 FYNNEI. V shed 9 bases and J shed 2 bases, with 16 bases lying between them. The length of the CDR3 is 14 residues. CDR3 bases: TGTGCCAGTTGGAGGGTAGCGGATCAAGAGACCCAGTACTTC. Protein: CASWRVADQETQYF.

This rearrangement joins TRBV7-9 to TRBJ2-7, with a tentative D call TRBD1 (6 bases). With 1 base removed from V and 3 bases from J, the gap between germline ends came to 13 bases. CDR3 size: 15 residues. Per the germline V gene, CDR1 is SEHNR and CDR2 is FQNEAQ (reference sequence). The CDR3 reads CASSLVMGTIYEQYF. CDR3 sequence (DNA): TGTGCCAGCAGCTTAGTTATGGGGACAATCTACGAGCAGTACTTC.

The V gene is TRBV14, the J gene TRBJ2-1, with 8 bases that match TRBD1. The CDR3 consists of 15 residues. With 3 bases clipped from V and 2 bases from J, the junction kept 3 bases outside the gene matches. In germline, CDR1 is SGHDN, CDR2 FVKESK. The CDR3 DNA reads as TGTGCCAGCAGCCAGACAGGGGTCACCTACAATGAGCAGTTCTTC. This encodes CASSQTGVTYNEQFF.